What follows are 4 T cell receptor beta chains derived from one specimen sequenced in a study of blood T cell repertoires in COVID-19. Profiling relied on immunoSEQ multiplex PCR, and the TCRdb table lists in-frame clones only, not all of them. The table has about 170,000 clones, about 83% seen once. The sample consisted of peripheral blood. These TCRs come from a woman between 65 and 79 years old who had recovered from COVID-19.

Regarding this clone: An end of the junction differs from the germline gene, which may be a read error. The genes are TRBV30 and TRBJ1-2; no definite D call. Germline lookup yields CDR1 GTSNPN and CDR2 SVGIG (reference sequence). This CDR3 contains 13 residues. The CDR3: CAWSPQQSAHRSF. The CDR3 coding sequence is TGTGCCTGGAGTCCCCAACAGAGTGCCCACCGATCATTC.

The table lists this clone with a few counts. The chain uses TRBV6-4 and TRBJ1-2; no clear D. Trimming took off 0 bases at V and 4 bases at J, with 15 bases between the two ends. The CDR3 loop spans 16 amino acids. Germline values: CDR1 MRHNA, CDR2 SNTAGT. The DNA of the CDR3 is TGTGCCAGCAGTGACTCGAATCGGGGTAGCGGCTATGGCTACACCTTC. It specifies CASSDSNRGSGYGYTF.

The gene calls are TRBV4-2 and TRBJ2-5; 7 nucleotides match TRBD2. The CDR3 consists of 16 residues. With V trimmed by 1 base and J by 4 bases, 9 bases remained unmatched. Per the germline V gene, CDR1 is LGHNA and CDR2 is YNFKEQ. CDR3 DNA: TGTGCCAGCAGCCAAGGGAGGGCGGGAGCGGGAGAGACCCAGTACTTC. This encodes CASSQGRAGAGETQYF.

The chain couples TRBV12-5 to TRBJ1-1; 7 positions agree with TRBD1. J was trimmed by 0 bases and V by 6 bases; bases with no gene match: 4. CDR3 size: 14 residues. The germline CDR1 and CDR2 sequences are LGHNT and FRNRAP. Here the CDR3 reads CASGPGGMNTEAFF. In DNA form, the CDR3 reads TGTGCTAGTGGGCCAGGGGGGATGAACACTGAAGCTTTCTTT.